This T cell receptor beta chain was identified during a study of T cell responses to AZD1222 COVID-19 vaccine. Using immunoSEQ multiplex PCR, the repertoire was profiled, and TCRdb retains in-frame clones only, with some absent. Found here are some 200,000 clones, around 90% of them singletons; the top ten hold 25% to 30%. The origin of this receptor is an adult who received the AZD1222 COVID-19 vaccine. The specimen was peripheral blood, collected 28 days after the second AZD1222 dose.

Here the CDR3 DNA reads TGTGCCAGCAGGGGGGACTATAATTCACCCCTCCACTTT. Amino acid sequence: CASRGDYNSPLHF. The chain recombines TRBV2 with TRBJ1-6, with D possibly TRBD1 on 5 matching bases. The CDR3 length is 13 residues. Trimming took off 6 bases at V and 3 bases at J, with 6 bases between the two ends. Germline-derived CDR1 and CDR2 are SNHLY and FYNNEI. Full variable domain (rest looked up from reference TRBV2 and TRBJ1-6): EPEVTQTPSHQVTQMGQEVILRCVPISNHLYFYWYRQILGQKVEFLVSFYNNEISEKSEIFDDQFSVERPDGSNFTLKIRSTKLEDSAMYFCASRGDYNSPLHFGNGTRLTVT.